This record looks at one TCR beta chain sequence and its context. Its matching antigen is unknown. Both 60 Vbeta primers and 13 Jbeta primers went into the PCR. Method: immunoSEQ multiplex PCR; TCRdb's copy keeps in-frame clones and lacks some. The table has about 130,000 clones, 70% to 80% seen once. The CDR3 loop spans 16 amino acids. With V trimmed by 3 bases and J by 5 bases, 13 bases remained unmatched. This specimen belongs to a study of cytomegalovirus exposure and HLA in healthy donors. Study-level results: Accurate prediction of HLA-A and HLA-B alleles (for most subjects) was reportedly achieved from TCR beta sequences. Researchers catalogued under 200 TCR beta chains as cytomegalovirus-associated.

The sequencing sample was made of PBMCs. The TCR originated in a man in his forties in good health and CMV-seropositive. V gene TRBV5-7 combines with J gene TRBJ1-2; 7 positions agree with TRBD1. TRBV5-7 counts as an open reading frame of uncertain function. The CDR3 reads CASSYSLTGMKYGYTF. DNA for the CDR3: TGTGCCAGCAGCTACTCACTGACAGGGATGAAGTATGGCTACACCTTC.